The T cell receptor (beta chain) under discussion was sequenced for a study of T cells in Graves' hyperthyroidism and ophthalmopathy. Whole-study context: It was at initial diagnosis, before any treatment, that peripheral blood was collected.

Ophthalmopathy cases met thresholds of Clinical Activity Score at least 3, NOSPECS grade at least 4 and duration under 3 months. This clonotype is medium-sized within its sample. Its antigen is undetermined. RNA transcripts were the template for amplifying TCR beta CDR3 regions. Initially, a first-round RT-PCR of the TCR CDR3 employed the HTBI primer set. In TCRdb, the multiplex PCR reads were re-called with MiXCR into one record per CDR3 protein. Among approximately 380,000 distinct CDR3 sequences listed, around 18% were seen once. Study-wide points: With a median lead of approximately 6.4 months before onset, the model predicted ophthalmopathy. Peripheral blood also featured most of the thyroid clonotypes expanded above 0.001.

This receptor was obtained from a man between 18 and 35 years old with Graves' ophthalmopathy. The specimen sequenced was blood.

CDR3 DNA sequence: TGTGCCAGCAGCTCGCCCGACCCGGGGGGGAAGGCTGAAGCTTTCTTT. It codes for CASSSPDPGGKAEAFF. This chain connects TRBV11-1 to TRBJ1-1; D is possibly TRBD1 (5 bases). From germline, CDR1 is SGHAT and CDR2 FQDESV (reference sequence). CDR3 length: 16 amino acids. Trimming took off 4 bases at V and 6 bases at J, with 21 bases between the two ends.